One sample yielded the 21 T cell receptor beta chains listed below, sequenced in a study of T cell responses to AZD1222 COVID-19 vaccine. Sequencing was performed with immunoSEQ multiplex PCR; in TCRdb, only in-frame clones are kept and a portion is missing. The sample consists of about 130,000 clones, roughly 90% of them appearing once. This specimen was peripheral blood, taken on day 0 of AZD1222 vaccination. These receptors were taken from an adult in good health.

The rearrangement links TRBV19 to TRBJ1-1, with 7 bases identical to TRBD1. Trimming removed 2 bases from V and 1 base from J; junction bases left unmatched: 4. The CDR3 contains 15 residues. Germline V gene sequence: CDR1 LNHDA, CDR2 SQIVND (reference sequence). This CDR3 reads CASSIPGQANTEAFF. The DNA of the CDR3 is TGTGCCAGTAGTATACCCGGACAGGCGAACACTGAAGCTTTCTTT.

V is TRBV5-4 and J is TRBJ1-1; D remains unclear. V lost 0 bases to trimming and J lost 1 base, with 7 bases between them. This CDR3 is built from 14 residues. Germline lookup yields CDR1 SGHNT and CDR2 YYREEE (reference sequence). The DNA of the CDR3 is TGTGCCAGCAGCTTGGTTACGTCGAACACTGAAGCTTTCTTT. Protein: CASSLVTSNTEAFF.

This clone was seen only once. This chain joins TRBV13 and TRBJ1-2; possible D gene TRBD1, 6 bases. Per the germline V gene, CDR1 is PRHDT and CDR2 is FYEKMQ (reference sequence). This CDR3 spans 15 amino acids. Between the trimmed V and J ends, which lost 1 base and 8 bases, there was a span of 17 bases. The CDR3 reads CASSLAWDKSSGYTF. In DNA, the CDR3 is TGTGCCAGCAGCTTAGCCTGGGACAAGTCTTCGGGCTACACCTTC.

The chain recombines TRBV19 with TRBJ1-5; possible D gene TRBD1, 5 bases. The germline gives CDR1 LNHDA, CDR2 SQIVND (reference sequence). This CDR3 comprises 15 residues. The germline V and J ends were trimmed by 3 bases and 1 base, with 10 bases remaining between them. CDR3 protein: CASSIAGGSNQPQHF. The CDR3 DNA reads TGTGCCAGTAGTATTGCGGGGGGAAGCAATCAGCCCCAGCATTTT.

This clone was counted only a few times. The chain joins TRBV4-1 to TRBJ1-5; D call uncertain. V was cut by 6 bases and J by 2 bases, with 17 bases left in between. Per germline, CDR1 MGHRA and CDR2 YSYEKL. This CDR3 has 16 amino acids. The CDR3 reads CASRSETVGGNQPQHF. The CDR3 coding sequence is TGCGCCAGCAGATCTGAAACAGTCGGAGGCAATCAGCCCCAGCATTTT.

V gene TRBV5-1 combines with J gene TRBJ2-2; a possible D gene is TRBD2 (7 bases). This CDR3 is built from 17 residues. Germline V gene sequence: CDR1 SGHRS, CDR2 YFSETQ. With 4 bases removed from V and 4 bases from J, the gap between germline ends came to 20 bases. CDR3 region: CASSRGAAGLLTGELFF. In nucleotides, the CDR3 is TGCGCCAGCAGCCGGGGGGCTGCGGGACTACTCACCGGGGAGCTGTTTTTT.

In nucleotides, the CDR3 is TGTGCCAGCAGCTCCAGGGGGACGCCAGATACGCAGTATTTT. Amino acids: CASSSRGTPDTQYF. The chain recombines TRBV7-7 with TRBJ2-3, with TRBD1 matching over 7 bases. The CDR3 has 14 amino acids. V lost 4 bases to trimming and J lost 4 bases; unmatched junction nucleotides: 5. Per the germline V gene, CDR1 is SSHAT and CDR2 is FNYEAQ (reference sequence).

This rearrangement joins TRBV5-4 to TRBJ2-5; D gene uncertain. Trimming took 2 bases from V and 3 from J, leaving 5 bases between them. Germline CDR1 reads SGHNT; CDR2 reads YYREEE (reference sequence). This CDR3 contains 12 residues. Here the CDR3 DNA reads TGTGCCAGCAGCTTTGAAGAAGAGACCCAGTACTTC. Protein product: CASSFEEETQYF.

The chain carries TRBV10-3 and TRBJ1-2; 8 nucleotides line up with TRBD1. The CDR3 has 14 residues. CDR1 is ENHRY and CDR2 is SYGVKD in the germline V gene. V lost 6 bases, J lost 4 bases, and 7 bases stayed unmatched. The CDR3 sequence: CAIRKTGEGYGYTF. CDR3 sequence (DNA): TGTGCCATCAGGAAGACAGGGGAGGGCTATGGCTACACCTTC.

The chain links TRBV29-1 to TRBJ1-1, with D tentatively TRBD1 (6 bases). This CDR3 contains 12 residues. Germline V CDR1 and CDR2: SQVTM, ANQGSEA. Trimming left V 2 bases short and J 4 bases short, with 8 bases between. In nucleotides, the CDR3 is TGCAGCGTTGAACTGGGGGCCACTGAAGCTTTCTTT. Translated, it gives CSVELGATEAFF. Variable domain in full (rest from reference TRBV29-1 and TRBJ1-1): SAVISQKPSRDICQRGTSLTIQCQVDSQVTMMFWYRQQPGQSLTLIATANQGSEATYESGFVIDKFPISRPNLTFSTLTVSNMSPEDSSIYLCSVELGATEAFFGQGTRLTVV.

For the CDR3, the DNA is TGTGCCATCAGTGAATGGGGGGCCAACGTCCTGACTTTC. This translates into CAISEWGANVLTF. The V call is TRBV10-3, the J call TRBJ2-6; D unresolved. V was pared by 3 bases and J by 4 bases, with 4 bases between. This CDR3 has 13 amino acids. The germline gives CDR1 ENHRY, CDR2 SYGVKD.

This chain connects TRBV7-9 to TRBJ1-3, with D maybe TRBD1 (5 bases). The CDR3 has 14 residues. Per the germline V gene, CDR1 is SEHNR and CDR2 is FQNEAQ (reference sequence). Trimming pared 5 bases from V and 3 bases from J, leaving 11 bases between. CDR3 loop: CASSRWDGGNTIYF. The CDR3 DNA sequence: TGTGCCAGCAGCCGCTGGGACGGTGGAAACACCATATATTTT.

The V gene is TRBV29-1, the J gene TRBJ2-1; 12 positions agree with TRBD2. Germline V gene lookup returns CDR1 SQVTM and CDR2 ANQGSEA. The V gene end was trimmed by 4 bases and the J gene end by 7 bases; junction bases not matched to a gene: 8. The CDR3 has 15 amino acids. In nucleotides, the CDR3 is TGCAGCGTTGGGCGACTAGCGGGAGAGGGAAATGAGCAGTTCTTC. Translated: CSVGRLAGEGNEQFF.

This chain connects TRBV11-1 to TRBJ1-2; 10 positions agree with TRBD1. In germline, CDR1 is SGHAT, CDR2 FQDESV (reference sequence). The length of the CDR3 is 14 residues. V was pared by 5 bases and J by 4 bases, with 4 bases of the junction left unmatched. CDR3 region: CASSADRGGYGYTF. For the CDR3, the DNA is TGTGCCAGCAGCGCGGACAGGGGGGGCTATGGCTACACCTTC.

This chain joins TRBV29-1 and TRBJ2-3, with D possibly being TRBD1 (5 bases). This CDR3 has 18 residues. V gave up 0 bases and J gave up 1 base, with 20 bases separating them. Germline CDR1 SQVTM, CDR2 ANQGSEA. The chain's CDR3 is CSVEDLRKLGRGTDTQYF. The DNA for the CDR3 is TGCAGCGTTGAAGATTTGAGAAAGCTGGGCAGGGGCACAGATACGCAGTATTTT.

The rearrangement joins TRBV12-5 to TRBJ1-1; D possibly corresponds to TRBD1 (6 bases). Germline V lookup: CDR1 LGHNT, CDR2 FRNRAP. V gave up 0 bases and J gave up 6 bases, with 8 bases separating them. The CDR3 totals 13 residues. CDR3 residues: CASGLVGGSEAFF. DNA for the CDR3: TGTGCTAGTGGTTTGGTAGGGGGTTCTGAAGCTTTCTTT. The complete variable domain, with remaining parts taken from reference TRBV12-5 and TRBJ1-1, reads DARVTQTPRHKVTEMGQEVTMRCQPILGHNTVFWYRQTMMQGLELLAYFRNRAPLDDSGMPKDRFSAEMPDATLATLKIQPSEPRDSAVYFCASGLVGGSEAFFGQGTRLTVV.

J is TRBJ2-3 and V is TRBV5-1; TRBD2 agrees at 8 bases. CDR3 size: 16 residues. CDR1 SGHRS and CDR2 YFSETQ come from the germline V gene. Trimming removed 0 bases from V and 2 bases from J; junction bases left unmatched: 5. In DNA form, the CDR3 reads TGCGCCAGCAGCTTGGAGTTAGGACTAGCCACAGATACGCAGTATTTT. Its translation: CASSLELGLATDTQYF.

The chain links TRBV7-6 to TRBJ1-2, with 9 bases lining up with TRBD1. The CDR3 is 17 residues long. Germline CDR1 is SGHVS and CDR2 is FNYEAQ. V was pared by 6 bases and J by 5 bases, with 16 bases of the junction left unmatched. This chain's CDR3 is CASRATQGTGCVYGYTF. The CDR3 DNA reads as TGTGCCAGCAGAGCGACCCAAGGGACAGGGTGCGTATATGGCTACACCTTC.

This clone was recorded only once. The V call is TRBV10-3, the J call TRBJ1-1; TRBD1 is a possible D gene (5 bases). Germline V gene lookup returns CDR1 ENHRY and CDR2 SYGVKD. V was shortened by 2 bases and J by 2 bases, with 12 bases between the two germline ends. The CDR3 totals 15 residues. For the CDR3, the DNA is TGTGCCATCAGTGAGCCGGGGACCGGTAACACTGAAGCTTTCTTT. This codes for CAISEPGTGNTEAFF.

This chain's CDR3 is CASGLTRAEQYF. Here the CDR3 DNA reads TGTGCCAGCGGCCTGACTAGGGCCGAGCAGTACTTC. V and J are TRBV6-5 and TRBJ2-7, with D possibly being TRBD2 (6 bases). The V and J ends lost 8 bases and 6 bases respectively, with 14 bases between them. CDR1 is MNHEY, CDR2 SVGAGI, per germline. This CDR3 has 12 residues.

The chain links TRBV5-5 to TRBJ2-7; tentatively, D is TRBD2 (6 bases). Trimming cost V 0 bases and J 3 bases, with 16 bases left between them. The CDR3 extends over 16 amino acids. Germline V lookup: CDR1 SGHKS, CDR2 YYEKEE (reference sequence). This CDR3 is CASSLAHRSEGYEQYF. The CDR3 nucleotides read TGTGCCAGCAGCTTGGCCCACAGGTCGGAGGGCTACGAGCAGTACTTC.